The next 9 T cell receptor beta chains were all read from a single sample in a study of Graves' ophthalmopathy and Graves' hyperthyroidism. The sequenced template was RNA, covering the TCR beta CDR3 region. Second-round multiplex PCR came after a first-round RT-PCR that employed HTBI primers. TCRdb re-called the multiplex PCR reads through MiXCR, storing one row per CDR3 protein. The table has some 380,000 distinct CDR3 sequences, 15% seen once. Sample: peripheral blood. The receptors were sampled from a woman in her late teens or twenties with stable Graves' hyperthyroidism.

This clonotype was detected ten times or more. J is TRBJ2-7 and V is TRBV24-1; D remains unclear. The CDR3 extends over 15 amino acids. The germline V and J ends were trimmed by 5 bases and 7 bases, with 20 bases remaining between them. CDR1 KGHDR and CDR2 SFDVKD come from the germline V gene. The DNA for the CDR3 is TGTGCCACCAGTGGTCATAGGCCCCACCCGTTGGAGCAGTACTTC. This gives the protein CATSGHRPHPLEQYF.

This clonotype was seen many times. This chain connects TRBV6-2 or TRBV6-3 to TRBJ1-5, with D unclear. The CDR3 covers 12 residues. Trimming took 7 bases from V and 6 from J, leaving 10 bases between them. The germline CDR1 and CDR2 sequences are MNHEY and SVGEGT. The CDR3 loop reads CASKEAGQPQHF. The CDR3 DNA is TGTGCCAGCAAGGAGGCGGGTCAGCCCCAGCATTTT.

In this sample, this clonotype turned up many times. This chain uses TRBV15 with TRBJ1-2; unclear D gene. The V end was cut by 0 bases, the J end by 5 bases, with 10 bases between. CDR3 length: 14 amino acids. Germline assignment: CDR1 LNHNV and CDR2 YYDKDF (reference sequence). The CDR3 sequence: CATSRDPEQYGYTF. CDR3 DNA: TGTGCCACCAGCAGAGATCCAGAACAGTATGGCTACACCTTC.

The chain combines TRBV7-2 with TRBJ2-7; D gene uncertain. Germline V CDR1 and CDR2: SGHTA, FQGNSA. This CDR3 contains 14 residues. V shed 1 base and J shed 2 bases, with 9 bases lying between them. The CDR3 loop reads CASSLVLSAYEQYF. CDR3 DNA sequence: TGTGCCAGCAGCTTAGTCCTCTCCGCCTACGAGCAGTACTTC.

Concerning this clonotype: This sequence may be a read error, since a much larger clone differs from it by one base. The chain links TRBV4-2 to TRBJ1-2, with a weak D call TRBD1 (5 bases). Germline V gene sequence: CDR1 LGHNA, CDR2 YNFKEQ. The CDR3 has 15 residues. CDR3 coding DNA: TGTGTCAGCAGCCAAGATTTTGGGGGTAACTATGGCTACACCTTC. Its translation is CVSSQDFGGNYGYTF.

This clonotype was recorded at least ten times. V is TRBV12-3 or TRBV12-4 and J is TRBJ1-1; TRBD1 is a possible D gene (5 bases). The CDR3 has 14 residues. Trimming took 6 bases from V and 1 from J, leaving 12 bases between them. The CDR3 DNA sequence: TGTGCCAGCAGGGGTCGGAGGGGGAACACTGAAGCTTTCTTT. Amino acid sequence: CASRGRRGNTEAFF.

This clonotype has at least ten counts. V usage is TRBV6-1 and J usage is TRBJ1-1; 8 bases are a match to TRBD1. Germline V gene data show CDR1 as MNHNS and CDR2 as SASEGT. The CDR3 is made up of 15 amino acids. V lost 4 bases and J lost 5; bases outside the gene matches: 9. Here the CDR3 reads CASSVQGGLRTEAFF. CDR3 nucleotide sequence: TGTGCCAGCAGTGTACAGGGGGGCTTGAGAACTGAAGCTTTCTTT.

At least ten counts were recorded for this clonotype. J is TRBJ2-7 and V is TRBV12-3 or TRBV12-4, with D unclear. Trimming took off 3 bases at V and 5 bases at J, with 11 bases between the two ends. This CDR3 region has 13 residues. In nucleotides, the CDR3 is TGTGCCAGCAGTTTCCTGGAGACGAACGAGCAGTACTTC. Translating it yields CASSFLETNEQYF.

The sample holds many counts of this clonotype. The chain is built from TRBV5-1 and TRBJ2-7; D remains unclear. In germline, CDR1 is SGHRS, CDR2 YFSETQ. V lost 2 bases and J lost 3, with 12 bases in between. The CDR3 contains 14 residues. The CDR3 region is CASSFGPINYEQYF. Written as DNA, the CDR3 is TGCGCCAGCAGCTTCGGGCCGATTAACTACGAGCAGTACTTC.